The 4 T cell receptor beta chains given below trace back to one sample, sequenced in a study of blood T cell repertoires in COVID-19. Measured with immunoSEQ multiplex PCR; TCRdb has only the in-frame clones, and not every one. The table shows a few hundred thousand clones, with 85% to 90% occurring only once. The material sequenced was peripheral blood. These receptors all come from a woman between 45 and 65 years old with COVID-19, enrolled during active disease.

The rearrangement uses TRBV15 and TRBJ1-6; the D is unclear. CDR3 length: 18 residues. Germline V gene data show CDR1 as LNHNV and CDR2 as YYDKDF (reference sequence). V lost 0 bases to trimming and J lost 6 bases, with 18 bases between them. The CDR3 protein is CATSRDLGSGSGNSPLHF. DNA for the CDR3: TGTGCCACCAGCAGAGATCTCGGGTCGGGGAGTGGTAATTCACCCCTCCACTTT.

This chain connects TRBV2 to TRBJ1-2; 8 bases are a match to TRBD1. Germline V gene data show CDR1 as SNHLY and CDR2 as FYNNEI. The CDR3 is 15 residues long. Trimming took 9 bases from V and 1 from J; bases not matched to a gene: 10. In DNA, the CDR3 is TGTGCCAGACAGGGGGAAAATCCCCTTAACTATGGCTACACCTTC. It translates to CARQGENPLNYGYTF.

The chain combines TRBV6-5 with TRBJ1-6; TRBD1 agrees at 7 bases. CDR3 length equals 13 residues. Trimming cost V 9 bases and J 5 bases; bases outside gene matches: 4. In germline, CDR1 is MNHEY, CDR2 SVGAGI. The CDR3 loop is CASRQGHNSPLHF. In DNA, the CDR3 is TGTGCCAGTAGACAGGGCCATAATTCACCCCTCCACTTT.

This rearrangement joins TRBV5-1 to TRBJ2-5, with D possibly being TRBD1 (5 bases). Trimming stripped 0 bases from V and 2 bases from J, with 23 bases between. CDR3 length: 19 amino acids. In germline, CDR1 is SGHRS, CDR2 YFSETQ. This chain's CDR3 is CASSLGIRQGPPLQETQYF. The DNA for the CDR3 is TGCGCCAGCAGCTTGGGGATTCGGCAGGGCCCACCTTTGCAAGAGACCCAGTACTTC.